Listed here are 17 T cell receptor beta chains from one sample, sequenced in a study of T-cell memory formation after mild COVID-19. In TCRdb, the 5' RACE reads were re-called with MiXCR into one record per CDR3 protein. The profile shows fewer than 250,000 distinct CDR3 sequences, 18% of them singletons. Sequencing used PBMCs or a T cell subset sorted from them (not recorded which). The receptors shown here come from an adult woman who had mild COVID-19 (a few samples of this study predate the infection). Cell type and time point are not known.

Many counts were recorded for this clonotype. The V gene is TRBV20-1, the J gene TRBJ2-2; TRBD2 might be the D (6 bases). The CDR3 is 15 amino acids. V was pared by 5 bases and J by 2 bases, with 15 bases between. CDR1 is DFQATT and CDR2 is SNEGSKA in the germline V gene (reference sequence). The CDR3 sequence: CSAPAGLQNTGELFF. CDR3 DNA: TGCAGTGCTCCAGCGGGTCTCCAAAACACCGGGGAGCTGTTTTTT.

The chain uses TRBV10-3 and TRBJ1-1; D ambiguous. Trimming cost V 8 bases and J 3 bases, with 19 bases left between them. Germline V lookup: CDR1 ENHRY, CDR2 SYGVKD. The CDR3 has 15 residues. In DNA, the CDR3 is TGTGCCATCTGGGAGAATACCGTCTGGGACACTGAAGCTTTCTTT. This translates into CAIWENTVWDTEAFF.

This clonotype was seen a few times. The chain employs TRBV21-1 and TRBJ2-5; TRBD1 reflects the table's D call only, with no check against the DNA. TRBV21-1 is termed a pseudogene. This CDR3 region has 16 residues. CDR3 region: CASSKARAEGQETQYF. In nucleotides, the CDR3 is TGTGCCAGCAGCAAAGCCCGGGCAGAAGGACAAGAGACCCAGTACTTC.

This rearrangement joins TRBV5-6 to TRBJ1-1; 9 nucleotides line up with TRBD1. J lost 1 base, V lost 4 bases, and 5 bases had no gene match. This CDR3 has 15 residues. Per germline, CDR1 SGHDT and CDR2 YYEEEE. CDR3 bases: TGTGCCAGCAGCCCGGGGACAGGGTGGAACACTGAAGCTTTCTTT. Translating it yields CASSPGTGWNTEAFF.

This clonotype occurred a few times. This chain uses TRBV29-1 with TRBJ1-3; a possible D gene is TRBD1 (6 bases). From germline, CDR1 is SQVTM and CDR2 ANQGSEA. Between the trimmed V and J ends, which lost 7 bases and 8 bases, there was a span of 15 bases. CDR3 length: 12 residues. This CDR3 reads CSATVNRDTIYF. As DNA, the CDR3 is TGCAGCGCCACCGTCAACAGGGACACCATATATTTT.

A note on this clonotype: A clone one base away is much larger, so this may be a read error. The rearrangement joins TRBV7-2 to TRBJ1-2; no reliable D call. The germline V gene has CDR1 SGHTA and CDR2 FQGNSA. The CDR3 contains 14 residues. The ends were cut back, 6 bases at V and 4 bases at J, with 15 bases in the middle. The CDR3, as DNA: TGTGCCAGCAGATTATTGGAAGGTGTCTATGGCTACACCTTC. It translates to CASRLLEGVYGYTF.

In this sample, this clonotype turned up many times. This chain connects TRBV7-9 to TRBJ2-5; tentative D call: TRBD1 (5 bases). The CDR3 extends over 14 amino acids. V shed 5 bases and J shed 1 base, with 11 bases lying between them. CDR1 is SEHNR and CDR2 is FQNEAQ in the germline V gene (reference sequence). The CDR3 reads CASSPGIGQETQYF. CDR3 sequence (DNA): TGTGCCAGCAGCCCAGGGATAGGCCAAGAGACCCAGTACTTC.

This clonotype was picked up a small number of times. CDR3 protein: CASSLSGAGANVLTF. Here the CDR3 DNA reads TGCGCCAGCAGCTTGTCCGGGGCTGGGGCCAACGTCCTGACTTTC. The chain is built from TRBV5-1 and TRBJ2-6, with D perhaps TRBD2 (5 bases). There are 15 residues in the CDR3. Per the germline V gene, CDR1 is SGHRS and CDR2 is YFSETQ. Trimming cost V 1 base and J 2 bases, with 7 bases left between them.

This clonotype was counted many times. The chain's CDR3 is CASSYRLGMDTQYF. For the CDR3, the DNA is TGTGCCAGCAGTTATCGTCTGGGGATGGATACGCAGTATTTT. The chain has TRBV27 and TRBJ2-3; no clear D. The CDR3 runs to 14 residues. The V gene lost 4 bases and the J gene lost 6 bases, with 14 bases spanning the gap. Per the germline V gene, CDR1 is MNHEY and CDR2 is SMNVEV (reference sequence).

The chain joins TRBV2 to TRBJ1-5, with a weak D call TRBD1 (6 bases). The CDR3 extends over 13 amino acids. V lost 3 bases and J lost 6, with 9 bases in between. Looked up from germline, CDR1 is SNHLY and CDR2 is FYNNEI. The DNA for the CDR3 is TGTGCCAGCAGTGACAACAGGGTTCAGCCCCAGCATTTT. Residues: CASSDNRVQPQHF. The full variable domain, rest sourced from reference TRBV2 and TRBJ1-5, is EPEVTQTPSHQVTQMGQEVILRCVPISNHLYFYWYRQILGQKVEFLVSFYNNEISEKSEIFDDQFSVERPDGSNFTLKIRSTKLEDSAMYFCASSDNRVQPQHFGDGTRLSIL.

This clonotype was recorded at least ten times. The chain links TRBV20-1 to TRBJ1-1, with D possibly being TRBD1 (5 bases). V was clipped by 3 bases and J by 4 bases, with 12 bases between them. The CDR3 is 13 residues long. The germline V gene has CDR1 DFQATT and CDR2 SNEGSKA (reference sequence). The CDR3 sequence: CSASKGTRTEAFF. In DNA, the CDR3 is TGCAGTGCTAGTAAAGGGACTCGCACTGAAGCTTTCTTT.

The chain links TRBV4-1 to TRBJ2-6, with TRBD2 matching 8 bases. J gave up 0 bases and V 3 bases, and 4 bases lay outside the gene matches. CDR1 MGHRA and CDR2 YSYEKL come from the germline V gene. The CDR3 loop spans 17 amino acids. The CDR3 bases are TGCGCCAGCAGCCAGAGGGCGGGGGGCTCTGGGGCCAACGTCCTGACTTTC. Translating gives CASSQRAGGSGANVLTF.

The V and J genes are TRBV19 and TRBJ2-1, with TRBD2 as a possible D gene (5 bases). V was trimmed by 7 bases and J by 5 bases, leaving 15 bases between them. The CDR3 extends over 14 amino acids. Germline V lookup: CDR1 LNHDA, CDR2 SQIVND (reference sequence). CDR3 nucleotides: TGTGCCAGTATTGGGAGACCCCGGAACAATGAGCAGTTCTTC. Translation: CASIGRPRNNEQFF. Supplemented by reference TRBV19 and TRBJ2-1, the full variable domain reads DGGITQSPKYLFRKEGQNVTLSCEQNLNHDAMYWYRQDPGQGLRLIYYSQIVNDFQKGDIAEGYSVSREKKESFPLTVTSAQKNPTAFYLCASIGRPRNNEQFFGPGTRLTVL.

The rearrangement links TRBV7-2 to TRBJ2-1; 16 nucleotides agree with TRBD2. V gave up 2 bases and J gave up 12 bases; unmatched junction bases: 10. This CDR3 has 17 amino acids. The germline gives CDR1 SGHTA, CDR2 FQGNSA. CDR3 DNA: TGTGCCAGCAGCTTATTACCCGGGACTAGCGGGGGGGTTGGGCAGTTCTTC. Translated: CASSLLPGTSGGVGQFF.

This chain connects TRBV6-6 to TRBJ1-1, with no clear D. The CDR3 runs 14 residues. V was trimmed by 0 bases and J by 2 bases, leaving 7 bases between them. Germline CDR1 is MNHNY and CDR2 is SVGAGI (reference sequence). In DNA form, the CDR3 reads TGTGCCAGCAGTTACTCAGGACGAAACACTGAAGCTTTCTTT. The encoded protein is CASSYSGRNTEAFF.

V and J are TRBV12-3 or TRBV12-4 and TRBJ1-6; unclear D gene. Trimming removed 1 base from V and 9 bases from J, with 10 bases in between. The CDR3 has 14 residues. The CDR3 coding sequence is TGTGCCAGCAGTTTAGGAGGGTTTGGTTCACCCCTCCACTTT. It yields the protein CASSLGGFGSPLHF.

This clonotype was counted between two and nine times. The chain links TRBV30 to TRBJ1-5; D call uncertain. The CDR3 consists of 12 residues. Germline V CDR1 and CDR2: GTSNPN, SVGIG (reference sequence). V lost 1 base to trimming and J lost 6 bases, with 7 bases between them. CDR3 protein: CAWSGTGQPQHF. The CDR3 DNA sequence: TGTGCCTGGAGTGGTACCGGTCAGCCCCAGCATTTT.